These T cell receptor beta chains were read from a single sample in a study of Ad26.COV2.S vaccination and SARS-CoV-2 variants. Sequenced by immunoSEQ multiplex PCR; TCRdb stores in-frame clones only, minus some. The repertoire holds 400,000 or so clones, about 85% seen once, with roughly 3.2% in the top ten. The sample here was peripheral blood, taken in a trial of Ad26.COV2.S vaccine versus placebo. The origin of the receptors is a person between 18 and 65 years old who received the Ad26.COV2.S COVID-19 vaccine or a placebo. Both conserved end residues are part of each CDR3. D genes are given only for firm matches. The listing skips clone size in some rows; elsewhere it reads once, few, many or a size class.

>-|once|TRBV5-6|TRBJ1-1
CASSLFEAEPAFF
TGTGCCAGCAGCTTGTTTGAGGCCGAGCCAGCTTTCTTT
>-|-|TRBV29-1|TRBJ1-1
CSVEVAGNTEAFF
TGCAGCGTTGAGGTGGCGGGGAACACTGAAGCTTTCTTT
>TRBD1|-|TRBV15|TRBJ2-2
CATSRPDRGTGELFF
TGTGCCACCAGCAGACCCGACAGGGGCACCGGGGAGCTGTTTTTT
>-|few|TRBV6-5|TRBJ2-7
CASGQGYEQYF
TGTGCCAGCGGGCAGGGTTACGAGCAGTACTTC
>-|-|TRBV15|TRBJ2-7
CATGGIGDSYEQYF
TGTGCCACCGGTGGAATAGGTGACTCCTACGAGCAGTACTTC
>-|-|TRBV2|TRBJ1-6
CASRAEINSPLHF
TGTGCCAGCAGGGCGGAGATTAATTCACCCCTCCACTTT
>-|-|TRBV3-1/TRBV3-2|TRBJ2-1
CASSLGKGLGYNEQFF
TGTGCCAGCAGCCTTGGGAAGGGTTTGGGTTACAATGAGCAGTTCTTC
>-|-|TRBV5-8|TRBJ1-3
CASSLERRGNTIYF
TGTGCCAGCAGCTTGGAACGGAGGGGAAACACCATATATTTT
>-|-|TRBV6-1|TRBJ2-5
CASSDSGQETQYF
TGTGCCAGCAGTGATAGCGGCCAAGAGACCCAGTACTTC
>-|-|TRBV9|TRBJ1-1
CASSVGGPLNTEAFF
TGTGCCAGCAGCGTAGGGGGACCGCTGAACACTGAAGCTTTCTTT
>-|-|TRBV4-3|TRBJ2-3
CASSQEWDNERGTQYF
TGCGCCAGCAGCCAAGAGTGGGACAATGAAAGAGGGACGCAGTATTTT
>TRBD1|-|TRBV11-2|TRBJ1-6
CASSLSPETGSPLHF
TGTGCCAGCAGCCTCTCCCCCGAGACAGGGTCACCCCTCCACTTT
>TRBD1|-|TRBV30|TRBJ1-5
CAWSRAWTGNNQPQHF
TGTGCCTGGAGTAGGGCGTGGACAGGGAACAATCAGCCCCAGCATTTT
>TRBD2|-|TRBV7-6|TRBJ2-2
CASARLAGKTGELFF
TGTGCCAGCGCAAGACTAGCGGGGAAGACCGGGGAGCTGTTTTTT
>-|-|TRBV4-1|TRBJ1-2
CASSQDSLEGYTF
TGCGCCAGCAGCCAAGACAGTCTTGAAGGCTACACCTTC
>TRBD2|-|TRBV7-6|TRBJ2-5
CASSSGGWGMRETQYF
TGTGCCAGCAGCTCGGGGGGTTGGGGGATGAGAGAGACCCAGTACTTC
>-|many|TRBV6-5|TRBJ1-2
CASSYSIRSAVGYTF
TGTGCCAGCAGTTACTCGATAAGGTCGGCGGTAGGCTACACCTTC
>TRBD1|-|TRBV19|TRBJ1-2
CASSIGTANYGYTF
TGTGCCAGTAGTATCGGGACAGCCAACTATGGCTACACCTTC
>-|-|TRBV7-2|TRBJ2-7
CASSTRTSYEQYF
TGTGCCAGCAGCACCAGGACATCCTACGAGCAGTACTTC
>TRBD2|-|TRBV11-2|TRBJ2-3
CASSSSGGWEDTQYF
TGTGCCAGCAGCTCTAGCGGGGGCTGGGAAGATACGCAGTATTTT
>-|few|TRBV6-4|TRBJ2-3
CASSDRTTDTQYF
TGTGCCAGCAGTGACCGGACGACAGATACGCAGTATTTT
>-|-|TRBV7-2|TRBJ2-1
CASSALGASYNEQFF
TGTGCCAGCAGCGCTCTGGGGGCCTCCTACAATGAGCAGTTCTTC
>-|-|TRBV6-5|TRBJ1-5
CASSYSTGNQPQHF
TGTGCCAGCAGTTACTCTACGGGCAATCAGCCCCAGCATTTT
>-|-|TRBV28|TRBJ2-5
CASSTRQRQETQYF
TGTGCCAGCAGTACCCGACAGCGCCAAGAGACCCAGTACTTC
>-|-|TRBV5-1|TRBJ1-5
CASSLTGSNQPQHF
TGCGCCAGCAGCTTGACAGGGAGCAATCAGCCCCAGCATTTT
>-|-|TRBV15|TRBJ1-5
CATSRDDLERSNQPQHF
TGTGCCACCAGCAGAGATGATTTGGAGCGGAGCAATCAGCCCCAGCATTTT
>TRBD2|-|TRBV19|TRBJ2-1
CASSPPGGGYNEQFF
TGTGCCAGTAGCCCTCCCGGGGGGGGATACAATGAGCAGTTCTTC
>TRBD2|-|TRBV18|TRBJ2-5
CASSLSGDLQETQYF
TGTGCCAGCTCACTTAGCGGGGACCTCCAAGAGACCCAGTACTTC
>-|-|TRBV3-1/TRBV3-2|TRBJ2-4
CASSHSVRSIQYF
TGTGCCAGCAGCCATAGCGTCCGGAGCATTCAGTACTTC
>-|few|TRBV18|TRBJ2-5
CASSPRDGQETQYF
TGTGCCAGCTCACCACGGGACGGCCAAGAGACCCAGTACTTC
>-|-|TRBV7-8|TRBJ2-3
CASSLATNTDTQYF
TGTGCCAGCAGCTTGGCCACCAACACAGATACGCAGTATTTT
>-|-|TRBV18|TRBJ2-7
CASSPPGSYEQYF
TGTGCCAGCTCACCCCCGGGATCCTACGAGCAGTACTTC
>TRBD1|-|TRBV4-1|TRBJ2-1
CASSQEGQGAGNEQFF
TGCGCCAGCAGCCAAGAGGGACAGGGGGCAGGCAATGAGCAGTTCTTC
>-|-|TRBV19|TRBJ1-5
CASSTPGVGGQPQHF
TGTGCCAGTAGTACCCCAGGGGTAGGGGGACAGCCCCAGCATTTT
>-|-|TRBV11-2|TRBJ2-7
CASSLDLGQDEQYF
TGTGCCAGCAGCTTAGATCTTGGGCAGGACGAGCAGTACTTC
>-|-|TRBV5-1|TRBJ1-6
CASSLTFSNNSPLHF
TGCGCCAGCAGCTTGACCTTCTCCAATAATTCACCCCTCCACTTT
>-|-|TRBV19|TRBJ1-1
CASSIGRLNTEAFF
TGTGCCAGTAGTATAGGACGGTTGAACACTGAAGCTTTCTTT
>-|-|TRBV12-3/TRBV12-4|TRBJ1-2
CASSLGGIWGYTF
TGTGCCAGCAGCCTCGGGGGAATCTGGGGCTACACCTTC
>-|-|TRBV3-1/TRBV3-2|TRBJ2-3
CASSQAAGVSTDTQYF
TGTGCCAGCAGCCAAGCCGCCGGGGTAAGCACAGATACGCAGTATTTT
>TRBD1|-|TRBV5-6|TRBJ1-2
CASSAIQGGANYGYTF
TGTGCCAGCAGCGCGATACAGGGGGGGGCCAACTATGGCTACACCTTC
>-|once|TRBV27|TRBJ1-1
CASSPRGSMWNTEAFF
TGTGCCAGCAGTCCTAGGGGCAGTATGTGGAACACTGAAGCTTTCTTT
>TRBD1|-|TRBV2|TRBJ1-1
CASRGGTENTEAFF
TGTGCCAGCAGGGGTGGGACAGAGAACACTGAAGCTTTCTTT
>TRBD1|-|TRBV7-9|TRBJ2-6
CASSIGRTGGISSGANVLTF
TGTGCCAGCAGCATCGGACGGACAGGGGGGATCTCATCTGGGGCCAACGTCCTGACTTTC
>-|-|TRBV6-5|TRBJ2-3
CATSETDTQYF
TGTGCCACCTCGGAAACAGATACGCAGTATTTT
>TRBD1|-|TRBV4-1|TRBJ1-4
CASSPGQGGSLNEKLFF
TGCGCCAGCAGCCCGGGACAGGGAGGGTCCCTAAATGAAAAACTGTTTTTT
>-|-|TRBV18|TRBJ2-5
CASSHGTALALQETQYF
TGTGCCAGCTCTCACGGGACAGCACTAGCCCTCCAAGAGACCCAGTACTTC
>-|-|TRBV4-1|TRBJ2-3
CASSQIASTDTQYF
TGCGCCAGCAGCCAAATAGCAAGCACAGATACGCAGTATTTT
>TRBD1|-|TRBV9|TRBJ2-7
CASSVSGARGTYEQYF
TGTGCCAGCAGCGTCTCCGGCGCCAGGGGGACCTACGAGCAGTACTTC
>-|few|TRBV11-2|TRBJ1-1
CASSSAFRGPTEAFF
TGTGCCAGCAGCTCGGCTTTCAGGGGTCCCACTGAAGCTTTCTTT
>TRBD1|-|TRBV15|TRBJ1-5
CATSRQGWGNQPQHF
TGTGCCACCAGCCGACAGGGCTGGGGCAATCAGCCCCAGCATTTT
>-|-|TRBV6-5|TRBJ1-5
CASIGGVGQPQHF
TGTGCCAGCATTGGGGGAGTGGGTCAGCCCCAGCATTTT
>TRBD1|-|TRBV27|TRBJ1-6
CASSLWQGAGSPLHF
TGTGCCAGCAGTTTATGGCAGGGGGCAGGATCACCCCTCCACTTT
>TRBD2|-|TRBV24-1|TRBJ2-3
CATSDPSSGGASDTQYF
TGTGCCACCAGTGACCCCTCTAGCGGGGGGGCTTCAGATACGCAGTATTTT
>-|-|TRBV29-1|TRBJ2-7
CSVRDGYEQYF
TGCAGCGTCCGGGACGGGTACGAGCAGTACTTC
>-|-|TRBV7-8|TRBJ2-3
CASSLATDTQYF
TGTGCCAGCAGCTTAGCGACAGATACGCAGTATTTT
>TRBD1|-|TRBV12-3/TRBV12-4|TRBJ1-1
CASGRQGTAFF
TGTGCCAGCGGGCGACAGGGCACAGCTTTCTTT
>-|once|TRBV3-1/TRBV3-2|TRBJ2-7
CASSQAGGDIYEQYF
TGTGCCAGCAGCCAAGCCGGCGGGGATATTTACGAGCAGTACTTC
>TRBD1|-|TRBV6-5|TRBJ1-6
CASRVTGAYSPLHF
TGTGCCAGCAGGGTGACAGGGGCGTATTCACCCCTCCACTTT
>-|-|TRBV3-1/TRBV3-2|TRBJ2-5
CASSLPRGAPGETQYF
TGTGCCAGCAGCCTGCCCCGGGGGGCGCCTGGAGAGACCCAGTACTTC
>TRBD1|many|TRBV18|TRBJ1-1
CASSAGQGFTEAFF
TGTGCCAGCTCAGCCGGACAGGGTTTCACTGAAGCTTTCTTT